The 31 T cell receptor beta chains listed next were all sequenced from one sample in a study of blood T cell repertoires in COVID-19. The protocol was immunoSEQ multiplex PCR, while the TCRdb copy is restricted to in-frame clones and leaves out a portion. This sample has 250,000 or so clones; more than 75% occur once, and the top ten carry about 0.99%. The material sequenced was peripheral blood. The receptor source for this set is a woman aged 35 to 49 who had recovered from COVID-19.

This clone appeared a few times. The chain joins TRBV7-9 to TRBJ2-2, with TRBD2 matching 8 bases. The CDR3 extends over 16 amino acids. Trimming at V came to 1 base and at J to 6 bases, leaving 7 bases not matched to a gene. Germline CDR1 SEHNR, CDR2 FQNEAQ (reference sequence). CDR3 in amino acids: CASSLGSGLGPGELFF. CDR3 in DNA: TGTGCCAGCAGCTTAGGATCGGGACTAGGACCCGGGGAGCTGTTTTTT.

This sequence joins TRBV3-1 (or the pseudogene TRBV3-2) and TRBJ1-1; D remains unclear. The V end was cut by 2 bases, the J end by 7 bases, with 14 bases between. CDR1 is LGHDT and CDR2 is YNNKEL in the germline V gene (reference sequence). The CDR3 runs to 14 residues. CDR3 in amino acids: CASSQLGRKGEAFF. The CDR3 coding sequence is TGTGCCAGCAGCCAACTGGGGAGAAAAGGTGAAGCTTTCTTT.

V gene TRBV30 combines with J gene TRBJ2-7, with a possible D match to TRBD2 (6 bases). Trimming took 0 bases from V and 4 from J, leaving 13 bases between them. The CDR3 has 14 residues. The germline gives CDR1 GTSNPN, CDR2 SVGIG (reference sequence). CDR3 region: CAWSVGLGGYEQYF. DNA of the CDR3: TGTGCCTGGAGTGTAGGGCTAGGAGGGTACGAGCAGTACTTC.

This clone occurred once. V gene TRBV10-3 combines with J gene TRBJ2-1; TRBD2 is a possible D gene (6 bases). The V and J ends lost 2 bases and 10 bases respectively, with 9 bases between them. The V gene's germline CDR1 is ENHRY and CDR2 SYGVKD. The CDR3 sequence is 12 residues long. The CDR3 sequence is CAISEAGIEQFF. CDR3 coding DNA: TGTGCCATCAGTGAGGCGGGGATAGAGCAGTTCTTC.

V and J are TRBV5-4 and TRBJ2-5; 8 bases are shared with TRBD2. Trimming removed 0 bases from V and 5 bases from J; junction bases left unmatched: 6. The CDR3 loop spans 15 amino acids. The V gene's germline CDR1 is SGHNT and CDR2 YYREEE (reference sequence). The CDR3 here is CASSLAAGGGETQYF. The CDR3 nucleotides are TGTGCCAGCAGCTTGGCGGCGGGAGGCGGGGAGACCCAGTACTTC.

This clone came up a few times. The chain recombines TRBV4-3 with TRBJ2-3, with 9 bases fitting TRBD2. The V and J ends lost 0 bases and 0 bases, in that order; junction bases with no gene match: 16. Germline values: CDR1 LGHNA, CDR2 YSLEER. The CDR3 has 21 residues. This CDR3 reads CASSQDRGAGVAGASTDTQYF. CDR3 coding DNA: TGCGCCAGCAGCCAAGATCGGGGGGCTGGGGTAGCGGGAGCTAGCACAGATACGCAGTATTTT.

The V gene is TRBV5-6, the J gene TRBJ1-2; unclear D gene. Trimming took 6 bases from V and 0 from J, leaving 21 bases between them. The germline V gene encodes CDR1 SGHDT and CDR2 YYEEEE. The CDR3 is made up of 17 amino acids. The CDR3 loop is CASMLGRGSSSNYGYTF. The CDR3 region has the DNA TGTGCCAGCATGTTGGGTAGAGGGTCTTCCTCTAACTATGGCTACACCTTC.

CDR3 region: CASSAALDTQYF. For the CDR3, the DNA is TGCGCCAGCAGCGCGGCGTTAGATACGCAGTATTTT. The chain couples TRBV5-1 to TRBJ2-3; D is unclear. CDR1 is SGHRS and CDR2 is YFSETQ in the germline V gene. This CDR3 spans 12 amino acids. With 4 bases removed from V and 5 bases from J, the gap between germline ends came to 8 bases.

The chain carries TRBV10-3 and TRBJ2-2; D may be TRBD2 (8 bases). The V gene's germline CDR1 is ENHRY and CDR2 SYGVKD. The CDR3 consists of 19 residues. V dropped 11 bases and J dropped 0 bases, with 28 bases sitting between them. The CDR3 nucleotides are TGTGCCTCCGGGGGGGGCGGACAGGCCACGAACGCGAACACCGGGGAGCTGTTTTTT. Protein sequence: CASGGGGQATNANTGELFF.

The chain is built from TRBV18 and TRBJ2-7, with D tentatively TRBD1 (6 bases). Looked up from germline, CDR1 is KGHSH and CDR2 is LQKENI. Deletions cut 2 bases from V and 5 bases from J, with 13 bases between. The CDR3 runs to 14 residues. Written as DNA, the CDR3 is TGTGCCAGCTCACCAGGGGGCTGGGGGAACGAGCAGTACTTC. It translates to CASSPGGWGNEQYF.

This sequence joins TRBV5-5 and TRBJ2-5; D perhaps matches TRBD2 (6 bases). V was clipped by 0 bases and J by 1 base, with 7 bases between them. CDR3 length: 14 amino acids. Germline values: CDR1 SGHKS, CDR2 YYEKEE (reference sequence). CDR3 sequence: CASSLVGGQETQYF. DNA for the CDR3: TGTGCCAGCAGCTTGGTGGGGGGCCAAGAGACCCAGTACTTC. Drawing the rest from reference TRBV5-5 and TRBJ2-5, the complete variable domain is DAGVTQSPTHLIKTRGQQVTLRCSPISGHKSVSWYQQVLGQGPQFIFQYYEKEERGRGNFPDRFSARQFPNYSSELNVNALLLGDSALYLCASSLVGGQETQYFGPGTRLLVL.

This sequence joins TRBV13 and TRBJ2-1; D may be TRBD1 (5 bases). Germline V CDR1 and CDR2: PRHDT, FYEKMQ (reference sequence). This CDR3 has 14 amino acids. Trimming removed 0 bases from V and 6 bases from J, with 9 bases in between. CDR3 residues: CASSLGTVGNEQFF. CDR3 DNA sequence: TGTGCCAGCAGCTTAGGGACAGTGGGCAATGAGCAGTTCTTC.

The chain is built from TRBV9 and TRBJ2-1, with 11 bases lining up with TRBD2. Germline-derived CDR1 and CDR2 are SGDLS and YYNGEE. The CDR3 covers 14 residues. V lost 4 bases and J lost 7; bases outside the gene matches: 4. The CDR3 reads CASSPGLAENEQFF. DNA of the CDR3: TGTGCCAGCAGCCCGGGACTAGCGGAGAATGAGCAGTTCTTC.

This chain links TRBV29-1 with TRBJ1-4, with D perhaps TRBD1 (6 bases). CDR3 length: 13 amino acids. CDR1 and CDR2 (germline): SQVTM, ANQGSEA. Trimming left V 6 bases short and J 4 bases short, with 12 bases between. The CDR3: CSVRGGGNEKLFF. The CDR3 DNA sequence: TGCAGCGTCAGGGGAGGGGGTAATGAAAAACTGTTTTTT.

This clone was picked up one time. The rearrangement joins TRBV5-1 to TRBJ2-1; maybe TRBD2 (7 bases). Germline V CDR1 and CDR2: SGHRS, YFSETQ. The CDR3 is 16 amino acids. Trimming removed 4 bases at V and 7 bases at J, with 21 bases between. The CDR3 is CASSPGGGGVWNEQFF. CDR3 coding DNA: TGCGCCAGCAGCCCTGGGGGCGGGGGCGTTTGGAATGAGCAGTTCTTC.

The V and J genes are TRBV5-4 and TRBJ2-5, with 10 bases lining up with TRBD1. Germline lookup yields CDR1 SGHNT and CDR2 YYREEE (reference sequence). CDR3 length: 15 residues. The J segment lost 5 bases and the V segment lost 3 bases, leaving 7 bases of the junction unmatched. CDR3 region: CASSSRQGAGETQYF. CDR3 DNA sequence: TGTGCCAGCAGCTCTCGACAGGGGGCCGGGGAGACCCAGTACTTC.

This chain joins TRBV7-2 and TRBJ1-2; TRBD1 aligns across 7 bases. After removal of 5 bases from V and 2 bases from J, the junction contained 8 bases not matched to a gene. The CDR3 contains 15 residues. Germline V gives CDR1 SGHTA, CDR2 FQGNSA. This CDR3 reads CASSPRQGPNYGYTF. The CDR3 DNA reads TGTGCCAGCAGCCCGAGACAGGGACCCAACTATGGCTACACCTTC.

The V and J genes are TRBV6-5 and TRBJ1-5, with D possibly TRBD1 on 6 matching bases. The V gene lost 0 bases and the J gene lost 8 bases, with 14 bases spanning the gap. The germline CDR1 and CDR2 sequences are MNHEY and SVGAGI. The CDR3 totals 15 residues. CDR3 nucleotide sequence: TGTGCCAGCAGTTACTCTGGGGGCCGTAGCGAGCCCCAGCATTTT. It is translated as CASSYSGGRSEPQHF.

This clone was detected a few times. The gene calls are TRBV10-2 and TRBJ1-5; perhaps TRBD1 as D (5 bases). The CDR3 has 18 residues. V lost 1 base and J 4 bases, leaving 20 bases between the germline ends. The germline gives CDR1 WSHSY, CDR2 SAAADI. This chain's CDR3 is CASSEFAPWGRVNQPQHF. The CDR3 coding sequence is TGCGCCAGCAGTGAGTTCGCCCCCTGGGGCAGGGTAAATCAGCCCCAGCATTTT.

The chain recombines TRBV5-1 with TRBJ2-3, with 9 bases matching TRBD2. Trimming removed 4 bases from V and 2 bases from J; junction bases left unmatched: 5. Looked up from germline, CDR1 is SGHRS and CDR2 is YFSETQ. The CDR3 consists of 15 residues. CDR3 protein: CASSSSGRPTDTQYF. CDR3 coding DNA: TGCGCCAGCAGCAGTAGCGGGAGACCCACAGATACGCAGTATTTT.

V gene TRBV18 combines with J gene TRBJ2-4, with D maybe TRBD2 (5 bases). The CDR3 runs 15 residues. V lost 3 bases and J 8 bases, leaving 17 bases between the germline ends. CDR1 KGHSH and CDR2 LQKENI come from the germline V gene. For the CDR3, the DNA is TGTGCCAGCTCACCTCTCGGCGGGCTCCGGGACATTCAGTACTTC. It encodes CASSPLGGLRDIQYF.

The chain has TRBV2 and TRBJ2-7; possibly TRBD1 for D (5 bases). Trimming pared 6 bases from V and 6 bases from J, leaving 12 bases between. This CDR3 is 12 amino acids long. Looked up from germline, CDR1 is SNHLY and CDR2 is FYNNEI. CDR3 DNA: TGTGCCAGCAGCGAGACAGAAGTCGAGCAGTACGTC. Amino acids: CASSETEVEQYV.

The V and J genes are TRBV6-2 or TRBV6-3 and TRBJ2-1; TRBD2 matches at 14 bases. Trimming removed 6 bases from V and 9 bases from J; junction bases left unmatched: 16. From germline, CDR1 is MNHEY and CDR2 SVGEGT. The CDR3 is 18 amino acids. The CDR3 region is CASSDPSPGTSGSGEQFF. As DNA, the CDR3 is TGTGCCAGCAGCGACCCCTCCCCCGGGACTAGCGGGAGCGGTGAGCAGTTCTTC.

This rearrangement joins TRBV6-5 to TRBJ2-3; 8 bases line up with TRBD2. V lost 10 bases to trimming and J lost 6 bases; unmatched junction nucleotides: 12. Germline V gives CDR1 MNHEY, CDR2 SVGAGI. The CDR3 loop spans 14 amino acids. The CDR3: CATQSGGRSDTQYF. CDR3 DNA: TGTGCCACCCAGTCCGGCGGGAGGTCGGATACGCAGTATTTT.

As DNA, the CDR3 is TGTGCCAGCAACCGACAGCTTAACACTGAAGCTTTCTTT. As protein: CASNRQLNTEAFF. This rearrangement joins TRBV11-2 to TRBJ1-1; the D gene is possibly TRBD1 (5 bases). The CDR3 has 13 amino acids. V was trimmed by 7 bases and J by 2 bases, leaving 11 bases between them. The germline CDR1 and CDR2 sequences are SGHAT and FQNNGV.

The CDR3 region has the DNA TGCGCCAGCAGCACAGGACGGACCTCTGGAAACACCATATATTTT. Amino acids: CASSTGRTSGNTIYF. This chain links TRBV5-1 with TRBJ1-3, with D perhaps matching TRBD1 (5 bases). The CDR3 has 15 residues. Germline values: CDR1 SGHRS, CDR2 YFSETQ. V lost 4 bases to trimming and J lost 0 bases, with 11 bases between them.

The genes are TRBV18 and TRBJ1-5; 7 bases map to TRBD1. The V gene's germline CDR1 is KGHSH and CDR2 LQKENI. The CDR3 consists of 15 residues. J gave up 1 base and V 3 bases, and 3 bases lay outside the gene matches. Written as DNA, the CDR3 is TGTGCCAGCTCACCTCAGACAGGGAGCAATCAGCCCCAGCATTTT. Amino acids: CASSPQTGSNQPQHF.

DNA for the CDR3: TGTGCCAGCAGCTTAAGGCTAGCGGCGTCCGGGGAGCTGTTTTTT. Protein sequence: CASSLRLAASGELFF. This chain links TRBV7-2 with TRBJ2-2; TRBD2 agrees at 7 bases. Per germline, CDR1 SGHTA and CDR2 FQGNSA. The CDR3 is made up of 15 amino acids. J lost 6 bases, V lost 2 bases, and 6 bases had no gene match.

This clone has only a few counts. The chain is built from TRBV2 and TRBJ1-3; 10 bases agree with TRBD1. J was trimmed by 4 bases and V by 5 bases; bases with no gene match: 8. This CDR3 contains 16 residues. The germline V gene has CDR1 SNHLY and CDR2 FYNNEI. CDR3 amino acids: CASSTWGQGRGNTIYF. The DNA of the CDR3 is TGTGCCAGCAGTACCTGGGGACAGGGGAGAGGAAACACCATATATTTT.

The chain employs TRBV11-2 and TRBJ1-2, with 10 bases aligning to TRBD1. From germline, CDR1 is SGHAT and CDR2 FQNNGV. CDR3 length: 16 residues. Losses at the gene ends were 1 base for V and 4 bases for J; bases not matched to a gene: 6. The CDR3 is CASSLGHRDRGYGYTF. DNA of the CDR3: TGTGCCAGCAGCTTAGGTCACCGGGACAGGGGCTATGGCTACACCTTC.

CDR3 nucleotides: TGTGCCAGCAGTGCCGGACAGTTTAGCAATCAGCCCCAGCATTTT. Its protein is CASSAGQFSNQPQHF. The rearrangement uses TRBV7-9 and TRBJ1-5, with D perhaps matching TRBD1 (6 bases). This CDR3 contains 15 residues. Trimming took off 6 bases at V and 0 bases at J, with 12 bases between the two ends. Germline-derived CDR1 and CDR2 are SEHNR and FQNEAQ (reference sequence).